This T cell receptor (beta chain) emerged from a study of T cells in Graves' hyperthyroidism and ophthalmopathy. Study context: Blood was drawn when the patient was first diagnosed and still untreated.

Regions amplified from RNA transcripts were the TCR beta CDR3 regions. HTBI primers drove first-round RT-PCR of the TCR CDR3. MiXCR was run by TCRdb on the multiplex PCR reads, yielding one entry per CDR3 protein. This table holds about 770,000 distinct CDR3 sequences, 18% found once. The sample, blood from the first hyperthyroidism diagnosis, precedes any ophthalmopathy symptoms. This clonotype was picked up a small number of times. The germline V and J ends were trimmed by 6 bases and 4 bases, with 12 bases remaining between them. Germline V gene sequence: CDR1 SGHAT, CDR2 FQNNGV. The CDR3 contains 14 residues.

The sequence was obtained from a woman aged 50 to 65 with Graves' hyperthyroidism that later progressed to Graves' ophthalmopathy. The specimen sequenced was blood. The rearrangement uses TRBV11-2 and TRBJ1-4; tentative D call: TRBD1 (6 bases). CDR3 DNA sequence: TGTGCCAGCAGTCTGGACAGTTATAATGAAAAACTGTTTTTT. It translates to CASSLDSYNEKLFF.